These 6 T cell receptor beta chains share one sample of origin, sequenced in a study of blood T cell repertoires in COVID-19. The data were produced by immunoSEQ multiplex PCR, yet TCRdb's version contains in-frame clones alone and is incomplete. The sample yields 190,000 or so clones, approximately 85% seen once. The sample consisted of PBMCs or T cells enriched from blood (not recorded which). The receptors were gathered from a woman between 25 and 40 years old who had recovered from COVID-19.

The chain carries TRBV25-1 and TRBJ2-7; TRBD1 matches at 10 bases. The V and J ends lost 3 bases and 3 bases, in that order; junction bases with no gene match: 11. Germline V gives CDR1 MGHDK, CDR2 SYGVNS. The CDR3 consists of 17 residues. The CDR3 bases are TGTGCCAGCAGTGAGGGACAGGGGACAAATGAAATCTACGAGCAGTACTTC. It is translated as CASSEGQGTNEIYEQYF.

This chain's CDR3 is CASSPSTSGGNIQYF. The CDR3 DNA is TGTGCCAGCAGCCCCTCGACTAGCGGGGGGAACATTCAGTACTTC. This chain links TRBV7-6 with TRBJ2-4; 13 bases are shared with TRBD2. Germline-derived CDR1 and CDR2 are SGHVS and FNYEAQ. The CDR3 is 15 amino acids. V lost 5 bases to trimming and J lost 7 bases; unmatched junction nucleotides: 5.

The gene calls are TRBV15 and TRBJ1-5; 10 nucleotides match TRBD1. The germline V gene encodes CDR1 LNHNV and CDR2 YYDKDF (reference sequence). Germline trimming cut 2 bases from V and 7 bases from J; bases unmatched to any gene: 5. This CDR3 has 15 amino acids. The CDR3 DNA reads as TGTGCCACCAGCAGAACCGGGACAGGGGCCCAGCCCCAGCATTTT. Translating it yields CATSRTGTGAQPQHF.

This clone was detected once. The chain uses TRBV9 and TRBJ1-4; 7 bases line up with TRBD1. Germline CDR1 and CDR2: SGDLS and YYNGEE. The CDR3 extends over 16 amino acids. The V gene end was trimmed by 3 bases and the J gene end by 0 bases; junction bases not matched to a gene: 5. The CDR3 coding sequence is TGTGCCAGCAGCGCGGGACAGCTTGCAACTAATGAAAAACTGTTTTTT. Protein product: CASSAGQLATNEKLFF. The whole variable domain, filled in from reference TRBV9 and TRBJ1-4, reads DSGVTQTPKHLITATGQRVTLRCSPRSGDLSVYWYQQSLDQGLQFLIQYYNGEERAKGNILERFSAQQFPDLHSELNLSSLELGDSALYFCASSAGQLATNEKLFFGSGTQLSVL.

This chain uses TRBV15 with TRBJ1-3; no reliable D call. The CDR3 totals 13 residues. Germline CDR1 LNHNV, CDR2 YYDKDF (reference sequence). Deletions cut 0 bases from V and 3 bases from J, with 3 bases between. In DNA, the CDR3 is TGTGCCACCAGCAGAGACTATGGAAACACCATATATTTT. Its protein product is CATSRDYGNTIYF.

The chain links TRBV14 to TRBJ1-5, with a possible D match to TRBD1 (5 bases). Germline V gives CDR1 SGHDN, CDR2 FVKESK. Trimming shortened V by 4 bases and J by 9 bases, and 16 bases separated the two germline ends. The CDR3 has 14 residues. The CDR3: CASSPGTMITPQHF. CDR3 nucleotides: TGTGCCAGCAGCCCCGGGACTATGATCACGCCCCAGCATTTT.